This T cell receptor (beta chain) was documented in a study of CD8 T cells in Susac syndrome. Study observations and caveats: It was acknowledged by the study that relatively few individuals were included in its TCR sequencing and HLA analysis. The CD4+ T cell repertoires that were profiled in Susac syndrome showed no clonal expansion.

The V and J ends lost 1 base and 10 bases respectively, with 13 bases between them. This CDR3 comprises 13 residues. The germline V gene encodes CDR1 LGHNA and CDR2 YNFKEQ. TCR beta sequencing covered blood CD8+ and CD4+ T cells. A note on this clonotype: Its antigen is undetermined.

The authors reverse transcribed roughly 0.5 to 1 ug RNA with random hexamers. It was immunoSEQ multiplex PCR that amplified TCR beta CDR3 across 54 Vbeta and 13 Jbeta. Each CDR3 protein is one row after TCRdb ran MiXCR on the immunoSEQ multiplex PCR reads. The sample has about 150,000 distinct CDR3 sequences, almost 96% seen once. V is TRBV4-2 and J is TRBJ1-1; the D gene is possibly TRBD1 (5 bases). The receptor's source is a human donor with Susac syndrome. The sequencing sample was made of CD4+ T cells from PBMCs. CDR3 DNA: TGTGCCAGCAGCCAAGGGACCATGGGGGGAGCTTTCTTT. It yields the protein CASSQGTMGGAFF.